This T cell receptor beta chain was found in a study of regulatory T cells in long-lasting Graves disease. Findings and limits, study-wide: With persistent disease, TRBV28, TRBJ1-2 and TRBJ2-5 were the favored segments. Whereas new patients shared some 990 public clonotypes, persistent patients shared more, at a few thousand.

Library construction for TCR beta used iRepertoire HTBI primers and Arm-PCR of CDR3 regions. Original handling: Spanning all samples, the identified segments comprised 60 to 70 TRBV and approximately 14 TRBJ. TCRdb analysed the multiplex PCR reads with MiXCR anew, one entry per CDR3 protein. TCRdb, not the authors, supplied the V and J calls. The table records about 460,000 distinct CDR3 sequences, around a fifth of them present only once. After removal of 4 bases from V and 3 bases from J, the junction contained 11 bases not matched to a gene. This CDR3 spans 16 amino acids. Germline V lookup: CDR1 SGHTA, CDR2 FQGNSA. This clonotype was seen many times. Its antigen is currently unknown. The sample's time point: persistent/refractory GD, antithyroid drugs over 5 years with positive TRAb. From PBMCs, RNA was extracted and then used to make the TCR library.

This TCR came from a female donor with Graves disease. The sample here was peripheral blood mononuclear cells (PBMCs), taken when the disease was refractory, from a patient treated with antithyroid drugs. This chain joins TRBV7-2 and TRBJ1-2; the match to TRBD1 covers 7 bases. Here the CDR3 reads CASSSPVGGGYYGYTF. The CDR3 DNA reads TGTGCCAGCAGCTCACCGGTAGGGGGCGGCTACTATGGCTACACCTTC.